A selection of T cell receptor beta chains follows, all from one sample in a study of T cells in Graves' hyperthyroidism and ophthalmopathy. A single record per CDR3 protein comes from TCRdb applying MiXCR to the multiplex PCR reads. The sample includes 270,000 or so distinct CDR3 sequences, roughly 15% of them seen just once. The specimen sequenced was blood. The receptor source for this set is a woman aged 45-65 years with Graves' hyperthyroidism that later progressed to Graves' ophthalmopathy. Both conserved end residues are trimmed from each CDR3. D genes are given only for firm matches.

TRBD2	TRBV6-2/TRBV6-3	TRBJ2-1	ASSYSGTSYNEQF
.	TRBV20-1	TRBJ2-3	SARDQGPTQY
.	TRBV5-1	TRBJ2-1	ASSSGQEQF
.	TRBV11-2	TRBJ1-1	ASSGQSTEAF
TRBD1	TRBV5-1	TRBJ1-1	ASSPLGTGNTEAF
.	TRBV6-1	TRBJ2-5	ASRGGLFETQY
.	TRBV7-3	TRBJ2-1	ASSSKGRGLYNEQF
TRBD2	TRBV29-1	TRBJ2-7	SVFTSGRGPYEQY
.	TRBV2	TRBJ1-5	ASTYDSGNQPQH
TRBD1	TRBV28	TRBJ1-5	ASSSNPGTEIGQPQH
.	TRBV27	TRBJ2-3	ASGTWTAGDTQY
.	TRBV2	TRBJ1-5	ASSDGAFSNQPQH
TRBD1	TRBV6-1	TRBJ1-2	ASGGQGANGYT
.	TRBV30	TRBJ2-2	AWNRPGELF
.	TRBV28	TRBJ1-5	ASRDLGGARDQPQH
TRBD1	TRBV6-2/TRBV6-3	TRBJ1-1	ASSFEGARGTEAF
.	TRBV28	TRBJ2-7	ASTASPRTSYEQY
.	TRBV7-2	TRBJ2-3	ASSWQPGADTQY
.	TRBV28	TRBJ2-1	ASSLVGYKVDNEQF
TRBD1	TRBV12-3/TRBV12-4	TRBJ2-5	ASKTGGAETQY
.	TRBV2	TRBJ2-7	ASSLRQVRLNEQY
.	TRBV27	TRBJ1-2	ASSLWQGTFYT
.	TRBV7-2	TRBJ1-3	ASSLAPTGNSGNTIY
TRBD1	TRBV20-1	TRBJ2-7	SARAYPGQGATYEQY
TRBD1	TRBV20-1	TRBJ1-5	SARDHRTGSQPQH
.	TRBV6-1	TRBJ2-1	ASSGWGNEQF
TRBD1	TRBV4-1	TRBJ1-4	ASSVRQGTNEKLF
TRBD1	TRBV18	TRBJ2-1	ASSSRTGKLNEQF